This T cell receptor (beta chain) was profiled in a study of blood T cells in healthy people across ages. Primers used in a second PCR of about 7 to 12 cycles were a sample-barcoded 5' primer and a J-beta primer mix. Each CDR3 protein is one row after TCRdb ran MiXCR on the 5' RACE reads. The sample records 600,000 to 1,000,000 distinct CDR3 sequences, 25% being singletons. This CDR3 comprises 13 residues. V was clipped by 2 bases and J by 6 bases; unmatched bases: 4. Germline loops: CDR1 SGDLS, CDR2 YYNGEE. This clonotype was seen more than once but under ten times. The same sample was also studied in work on T cells of mothers and their children.

Sequencing was performed on blood. The source is a boy aged 5-17 years in good health. J is TRBJ1-2 and V is TRBV9; 7 bases match TRBD1. The CDR3, as DNA: TGTGCCAGCAGCGTCCCACAGGGGAATGGCTACACCTTC. It yields the protein CASSVPQGNGYTF.